The clone carrying this T cell receptor beta chain is medium-sized within its sample. The target antigen is unknown. This record belongs to a study of T and B cells in COVID-19 patients. As for the study in general: COVID-19 patients gave peripheral blood either during active infection or after recovery.

Multiplex PCR with BIOMED2 TRB-A/B primer pools amplified TRB rearrangements. One entry per CDR3 protein, called by TCRdb with MiXCR from the multiplex PCR reads. The sample carries roughly 3,500 distinct CDR3 sequences, 20% to 25% recorded once. General study findings and limits: Active COVID-19 showed highly clonal TRB repertoires; recovery showed diversity and richness above healthy donors. Of about 2,500 TCR clusters found only in the recovered cohort, fewer than 35 had low generation probability.

TRB was amplified from about 260-540 ng of blood genomic DNA. Sequencing was performed on blood. This receptor was obtained from a human donor with active COVID-19.

CDR3 sequence: CASSSRAKNTGELFF. In DNA form, the CDR3 reads TGTGCCAGCAGCTCCAGGGCCAAGAACACCGGGGAGCTGTTTTTT. V gene TRBV5-4 combines with J gene TRBJ2-2, with D maybe TRBD1 (5 bases). The CDR3 runs to 15 residues. V lost 3 bases, J lost 1 base, and 10 bases lay in between. The V gene's germline CDR1 is SGHNT and CDR2 YYREEE (reference sequence).